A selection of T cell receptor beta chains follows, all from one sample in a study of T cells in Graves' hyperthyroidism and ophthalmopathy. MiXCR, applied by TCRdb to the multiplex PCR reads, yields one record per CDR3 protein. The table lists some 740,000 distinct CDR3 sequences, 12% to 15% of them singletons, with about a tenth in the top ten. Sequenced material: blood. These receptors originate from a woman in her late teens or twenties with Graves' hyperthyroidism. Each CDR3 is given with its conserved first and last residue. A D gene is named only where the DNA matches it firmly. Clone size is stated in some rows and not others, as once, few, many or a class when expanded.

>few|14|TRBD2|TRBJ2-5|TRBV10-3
CATGLAGIQETQYF
TGTGCCACGGGGTTAGCGGGAATCCAAGAGACCCAGTACTTC
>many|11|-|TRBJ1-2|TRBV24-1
CATIQGNGYTF
TGTGCCACCATCCAGGGTAACGGCTACACCTTC
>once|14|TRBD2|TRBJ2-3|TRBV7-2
CASQWLAGVDTQYF
TGTGCCAGCCAATGGCTAGCGGGAGTTGATACGCAGTATTTT
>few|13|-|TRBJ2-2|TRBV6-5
CASSYEGHGELFF
TGTGCCAGCAGTTACGAGGGGCACGGGGAGCTGTTTTTT
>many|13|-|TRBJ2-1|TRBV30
CAWLGGAYNEQFF
TGTGCCTGGCTTGGAGGGGCGTACAATGAGCAGTTCTTC
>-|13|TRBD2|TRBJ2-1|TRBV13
CASSFGRAGEQFF
TGTGCCAGCAGCTTTGGGAGGGCCGGTGAGCAGTTCTTC
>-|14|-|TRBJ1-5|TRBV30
CAWSRYLNNQPQHF
TGTGCCTGGAGCCGATACCTCAATAATCAGCCCCAGCATTTT
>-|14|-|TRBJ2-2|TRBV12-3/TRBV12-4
CVSRGQGGSGELFF
TGTGTCAGCAGAGGGCAGGGGGGCTCCGGGGAGCTGTTTTTT
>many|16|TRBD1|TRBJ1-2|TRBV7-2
CASSQTGTGTGSGYTF
TGTGCCAGCAGCCAAACCGGGACAGGGACGGGTAGTGGCTACACCTTC
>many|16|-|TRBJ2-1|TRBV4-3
CATQQALGDPRNEQFF
TGCGCCACACAGCAGGCGCTGGGGGACCCCCGGAATGAGCAGTTCTTC
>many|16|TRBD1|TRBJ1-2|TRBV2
CATGQVWAFRDYGYTF
TGTGCCACAGGACAGGTTTGGGCCTTTAGAGACTATGGCTACACCTTC
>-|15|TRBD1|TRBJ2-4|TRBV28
CASSSLGPGGDIQYF
TGTGCCAGCAGTTCACTAGGGCCAGGGGGAGACATTCAGTACTTC
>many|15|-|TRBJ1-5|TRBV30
CAWSVRGRADQPQHF
TGTGCCTGGAGTGTAAGGGGCAGGGCGGACCAGCCCCAGCATTTT
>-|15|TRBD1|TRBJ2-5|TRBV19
CASSREDRVQETQYF
TGTGCCAGTAGTAGAGAGGACAGGGTCCAAGAGACCCAGTACTTC
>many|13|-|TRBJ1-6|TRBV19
CASSMGGNSPLHF
TGTGCCAGTAGTATGGGTGGGAATTCACCCCTCCACTTT
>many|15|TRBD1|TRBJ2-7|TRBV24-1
CATSDPDRGRHEQYF
TGTGCCACCAGTGATCCCGACAGGGGACGGCACGAGCAGTACTTC
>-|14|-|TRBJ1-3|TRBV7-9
CASSPSRRGNTIYF
TGTGCCAGCAGCCCTTCACGGAGGGGAAACACCATATATTTT
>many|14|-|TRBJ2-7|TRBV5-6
CASSKAGHPDEQYF
TGTGCCAGCAGCAAAGCGGGACACCCTGACGAGCAGTACTTC
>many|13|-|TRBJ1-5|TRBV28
CASSRTLNQPQHF
TGTGCCAGCAGTCGGACACTCAATCAGCCCCAGCATTTT
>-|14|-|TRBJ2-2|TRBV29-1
CSVEAPGKIRELFF
TGCAGCGTTGAAGCCCCAGGGAAAATCCGGGAGCTGTTTTTT
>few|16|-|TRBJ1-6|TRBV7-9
CASSLAAAADGSPLHF
TGTGCCAGCAGCTTAGCAGCGGCGGCCGACGGTTCACCCCTCCACTTT
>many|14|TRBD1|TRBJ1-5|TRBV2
CASSRGQGNQPQHF
TGTGCCAGCAGCCGCGGACAGGGCAATCAGCCCCAGCATTTT
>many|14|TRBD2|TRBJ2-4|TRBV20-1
CSAREIAGENIQYF
TGCAGTGCTAGAGAAATAGCGGGGGAAAACATTCAGTACTTC
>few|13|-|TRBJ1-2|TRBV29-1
CSVPQGRGYGYTF
TGCAGCGTTCCTCAGGGCCGGGGCTATGGCTACACCTTC
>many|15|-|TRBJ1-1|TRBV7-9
CASSIMGDFNTEAFF
TGTGCCAGCAGCATCATGGGGGACTTTAACACTGAAGCTTTCTTT
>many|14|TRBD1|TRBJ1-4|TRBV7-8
CASSPDRAGEKLFF
TGTGCCAGCAGCCCGGACAGGGCGGGTGAAAAACTGTTTTTT
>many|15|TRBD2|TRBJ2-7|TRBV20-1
CSAREGGRPSYEQYF
TGCAGTGCTAGAGAAGGCGGGAGGCCCTCCTACGAGCAGTACTTC
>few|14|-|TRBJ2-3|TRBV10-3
CAITPGGSTDTQYF
TGTGCCATCACCCCCGGCGGGAGCACAGATACGCAGTATTTT
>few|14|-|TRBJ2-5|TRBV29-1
CSVESSRVIPTQYF
TGCAGCGTTGAGTCCAGCAGGGTTATCCCGACCCAGTACTTC
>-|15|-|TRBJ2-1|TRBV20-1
CSAREVGYPYNEQFF
TGCAGTGCTAGAGAGGTAGGGTATCCCTACAATGAGCAGTTCTTC